The rows below give T cell receptor beta chains drawn from one sample of a study of chemoradiotherapy in HPV16-positive cancers. Only in-frame clones appear in the TCRdb table, and some are missing; sequencing was by immunoSEQ multiplex PCR. This table has roughly 7,600 clones, 60% to 80% appearing once. This specimen consisted of tumor tissue, obtained from a patient who underwent chemoradiotherapy. These receptors all stem from a human donor with HPV-associated anogenital cancer. Both conserved end residues are trimmed from each CDR3.

V gene,CDR3 protein
TRBV25-1,ASAKTSGRSVDEQF
TRBV7-7,ASSLTSGDNEQF
TRBV6-5,ASTPGQGGGEQY
TRBV5-1,ASRRDSSSYNEQF
TRBV2,ACTGQRNTEAF
TRBV7-2,ASSLRQGGEQY
TRBV7-9,ASSLTGGGGYT
TRBV7-2,ASSQGQARH
TRBV5-4,ASSLGGGSPLMNTEAF
TRBV6-1,ASSDQGGGQPQH
TRBV18,ASSGSFNSPLH
TRBV28,ASRPGQGRTEAF
TRBV4-2,ASSQDPKPEQF
TRBV5-4,ASSYARSGGREQY
TRBV6-1,ASTREGLDT
TRBV25-1,ARVPTGSNQPQH
TRBV30,AWRRTSFSGNTIY
TRBV7-9,ASSPDTSPLH
TRBV19,ASTAVGQGAGNTIY
TRBV2,ASSEGRGDYGYT
TRBV6-1,ASSVGGLGYGYT
TRBV4-2,ASSQAPGGRKLYGYT
TRBV27,ASSFMVSGVNEQY